The T cell receptor beta chain described here comes from a study of blood T cells in healthy people across ages. CDR3 size: 16 residues. CDR1 and CDR2 (germline): MDHEN, SYDVKM. V shed 5 bases, J shed 2 bases, and the junction held 8 bases outside the gene matches. Primed by a sample-barcoded 5' primer and a J-beta primer mix, a second PCR proceeded for roughly 6 to 12 cycles. TCRdb reprocessed the 5' RACE reads via MiXCR and lists one record per CDR3 protein. The table includes about 930,000 distinct CDR3 sequences, about 27% detected once. Separately, the same data were catalogued under a study of T cells of mothers and their children.

V and J are TRBV28 and TRBJ2-5; 10 bases agree with TRBD2. Sequenced material: blood. This TCR was recovered from a middle-aged woman in good health. CDR3 coding DNA: TGTGCCAGCAGTGCTAGGGGACTAGCGTCTCAAGAGACCCAGTACTTC. Its translation: CASSARGLASQETQYF.